The text below deals with one T cell receptor beta chain. The data stem from a study of control samples from healthy donors and cancer patients. Clones were read by immunoSEQ multiplex PCR, and TCRdb kept only the in-frame ones, dropping some. The sample has about 92,000 clones; roughly 86% are singletons. Germline CDR1 and CDR2: LGHDT and YNNKEL (reference sequence). The CDR3 is 13 amino acids. V trimming: 4 bases; J trimming: 9 bases; junction bases outside the gene matches: 6. Sequencing input: blood. The clonotype originates from a woman aged 60 to 75 in good health. The chain links TRBV3-1 (or the pseudogene TRBV3-2) to TRBJ2-1; 7 nucleotides align to TRBD1. CDR3 sequence: CASSPTGVGEQFF. The CDR3 bases are TGTGCCAGCAGCCCCACAGGGGTGGGTGAGCAGTTCTTC.